This T cell receptor beta chain was observed in a study of cytomegalovirus exposure and HLA in healthy donors (dated by TCRdb to 2016 to 2017). Context from the whole study: According to an earlier analysis of 450 to 650 of the donors, roughly 180 million T cells yielded 100 million or so unique TCR beta sequences and more than 250 Gb of sequence data. The study was designed to test whether signatures of past pathogen exposure could be identified by cataloging public T cell receptors. Donor age, sex, ethnicity and CMV serostatus were compiled alongside the repertoire data. To predict cytomegalovirus infection status, the study combined high-throughput TCR immunosequencing, statistical association of individual TCRs with disease status, and machine learning. On average, 235,054 unique TCR beta nucleotide sequences were sequenced per donor among fewer than 500 genotyped donors of the cohort, with around 19% of those sequences being non-productive. A handful of DR-DQ haplotypes were handled as single units for association and clustering because linkage in the cohort was strong. In a later genetic analysis, genome-wide SNP genotypes for about 65% of the 666 donors were used, and that subset was treated as a discovery cohort. In the later analysis, no new phenotypic data were used to find candidate immune exposures; instead, reliance was placed on TCR beta sequences and their occurrence across donors. An earlier analysis of approximately 630 of the donors applied high-throughput TCR beta sequencing to assess whether each TCR beta V gene segment acted as functional or pseudogenic. An early release covering roughly 580 HLA-typed donors comprised around 300 gigabases of sequencing data and around 80 million unique TCR sequences. A separate validation cohort of approximately 130 different subjects was used in addition to the 666-subject first cohort. All discovery cohort repertoires had been generated using a single sequencing platform. Using immunosequencing, the study profiled T cell repertoires from fewer than 700 subjects and related those repertoires to cytomegalovirus serostatus. HLA typing included class I and class II loci at four-digit resolution. To study patterns of TCR occurrence, a later analysis re-analyzed previously published TCR beta repertoires from 600 to 750 donors and added high-resolution HLA genotyping. The number of typed donors differed by locus: 629-630 for A, B, C, DRB1 and DQB1; 500 to 550 for DQA1; fewer than 610 for DPA1; and around 470 for DPB1. The genetic ancestry cluster associated with self-reported Caucasian donors included 65% to 90% of the approximately 430 genotyped donors. The research as a whole found: The classifier was reported to diagnose cytomegalovirus status with high specificity and sensitivity in both the original cohort and the validation cohort. The study gave a list of 150 to 200 TCR beta chains associated with cytomegalovirus. At a false discovery rate of 0.05, a later analysis linked around 15,000 TCR beta sequences to specific HLA alleles. In a later analysis, HLA-associated TCR beta chains showed more clonal expansion and lower generation probabilities than non-associated chains that were equally common. Several of the top co-occurrence clusters appeared to be linked to parvovirus B19, influenza, CMV and Epstein-Barr virus, according to a later analysis. When HLA alleles, especially DR and DQ, strongly co-occurred, attributing TCR associations to individual alleles was difficult. Presence/absence analyses assumed roughly uniform sequencing depth across donors, an assumption that may not hold. Some IMGT-functional V segments, including TRBV6-2 and TRBV6-3, could not be distinguished by the 87-base-pair reads and were therefore excluded. The authors suggested that the approach could potentially be extended to other disease states and immunological phenotypes. Correlated functional status among segregating V segments might be attributable to linkage disequilibrium, but an unknown experimental factor could not be ruled out. A later analysis found that TCR association rates varied across HLA loci, with DRB1 alleles showing the most associated TCRs and HLA-C alleles the fewest. Broadly in line with IMGT annotations, most TCR beta V segments showed up in productive rearrangements about 90% or about 30% of the time in an earlier analysis of 450 to 600 of the donors. According to a later genetic analysis, donors in an Asian-associated ancestry cluster had fewer N-insertions in productive TCRs than the roughly 670-donor mean. Three of the identified cytomegalovirus-associated TCR beta chains were confirmed in vitro to be specific for cytomegalovirus antigens. A further reported finding was that TCR beta sequences accurately predicted the HLA-A and HLA-B alleles for most subjects in the first cohort. Most TCR sequences were observed very rarely across donors, whereas some public TCRs were present in many individuals. For the cohort, immune exposure information was limited to CMV serostatus. According to a later analysis, most CMV-associated TCR beta chains appeared to be HLA-restricted, and the HLA associations seemed to be driven largely by CMV exposure. Because some donors lacked HLA typing at each locus, the association tests relied only on the typed subset. The sequencing pipeline was judged likely to have produced a cluster of highly shared sequence variants as a technical artifact. The cohort was sequenced for TCR beta chains only, and without alpha or paired-chain data the features that could be detected were limited. Because counts were too low, some 17 rarely observed V segments, including chromosome 9 orphons, were excluded from the earlier analysis of several hundred of the donors. A later genetic analysis associated a missense DCLRE1C variant with V-gene and J-gene trimming of TCR beta chains, and an independent cohort replicated the association.

The germline V gene (reference sequence) provides CDR1 LNHNV and CDR2 YYDKDF. Germline trimming amounts to 4 bases on V and 9 bases on J, with 9 as the count of junction bases outside the gene matches. The CDR3 numbers 14 residues from cysteine through phenylalanine. Kept here is only the CDR3 DNA, which spans 42 bases and is read in frame from base 1. The cohort was made up of 666 healthy bone marrow donors. At the time of sampling, every cohort member was nominally healthy, though immune exposures that went unrecorded were likely present. The donor was CMV seropositive and was included in the group of 270 or so seropositive cohort members. A peripheral blood sample was provided by each donor, and peripheral blood mononuclear cells were used for TCR beta sequencing. Genomic DNA extraction from the blood cell samples was performed with the Qiagen DNeasy Blood Extraction Kit. Regarding this clone: Its binding antigen is unknown. No base qualities exist here, and no much larger clone lies one base off it.

Libraries were constructed by the immunoSEQ multiplex PCR assay. A mixture of 60 forward primers for TCR Vbeta segments and 13 reverse primers for TCR Jbeta segments was used in the multiplex PCR. A multiplex PCR assay on genomic DNA amplified the CDR3 region of rearranged TCR beta genes. The Illumina HiSeq System was used to sequence the amplified TCR beta libraries as 87-base-pair reads. In the source study's methods: A later analysis tallied some 79 million unique TCR beta chains across the 600 to 700 repertoires, and some 10 million of those chains were shared by two or more donors. To remove PCR and sequencing errors, raw reads were error-corrected and collapsed into unique sequences using a nearest-neighbor algorithm that merged closely related sequences. V, D and J gene segments were assigned by aligning CDR3 sequences to IMGT reference sequences. For a sequence to be retained, a match of at least six nucleotides to both a V gene segment and a J gene segment was required. Rearrangements were called productive when the CDR3 lacked stop codons and stayed in frame with V and J; all others were non-productive. CDR3 was defined by IMGT convention, running from the second conserved V-encoded cysteine to the conserved J-encoded phenylalanine. Sequences without an unambiguous match to a single V gene segment were excluded from the earlier analysis of almost 600 of the donors. An earlier analysis of roughly 590 of the donors called V segments functional above 56.7% productive rearrangements and segregating when the between-donor standard deviation exceeded 5%. A statistical classification framework was built to diagnose cytomegalovirus status from the catalog of TCR beta chain sequences. In a later analysis, TCR nucleotide sequences were compared against IMGT/GENE-DB human TR gene sequences so that V and J genes could be assigned. The TCRdist pipeline was used in a later analysis to assign CDR3 sequences and most-parsimonious VDJ recombination scenarios. In a later analysis, each TCR beta chain was defined by its CDR3 amino acid sequence together with its V-gene family, and reads lacking a unique V-gene family were excluded. To address suspected cross-contamination and a sequencing artifact, a later analysis removed approximately 590 highly shared, low-generation-probability nucleotide sequences. For each public chain, a later analysis derived a clonal expansion index from normalized ranks of inferred template counts within each repertoire. A later analysis computed generation probabilities with a VDJ recombination model fitted to out-of-frame rearrangements, and checked the results against IGoR. A later analysis scored TCR-TCR, TCR-HLA and TCR-CMV co-occurrence with hypergeometric tests, applying a repertoire-size bias correction to TCR pairs. False discovery rates were estimated in a later analysis by permuting HLA or CMV assignments 20 times. In a later analysis, co-occurring TCRs were grouped using DBSCAN, with TCRdist sequence similarity added in when clustering inside HLA-allele-positive subsets. Repertoires with fewer than 30,000 or more than 120,000 public chains were left out of co-occurrence clustering, as were five repertoires with anomalous nucleotide sharing. Here the immuneACCESS table is served through TCRdb, limited to in-frame sequences with V and J called. Missing clones are a known gap in these copies; in checked studies unresolved V genes cover under half, and the rest lacks a known reason. The D gene and trimming were derived from the DNA, and the V and J assignments and clone size from that table. In this sample the table shows about 200,000 clones, 70% of which occur a single time. The ten largest account for about 2.5% of the sample.

This chain is built from TRBV15 and TRBJ2-1; TRBD1 fits 7 bases in the junction. The origin of this receptor is a man aged 40-50 years in good health and CMV-seropositive. The specimen was PBMCs. The CDR3 sequence is CATSTSDRVVEQFF. The nucleotide sequence reads TGTGCCACCAGCACCTCTGACAGGGTGGTTGAGCAGTTCTTC.